Presented here are 10 T cell receptor beta chains from one specimen sequenced in a study of radiation and T cells in renal cell carcinoma. Sample time point: baseline pretreatment blood. The treatment is: 15 Gy SBRT to primary tumor, nephrectomy 4 weeks later. Sequenced by immunoSEQ multiplex PCR; TCRdb stores in-frame clones only, minus some. In the table there are 130,000 or so clones, around four fifths of which are singletons. The input for sequencing was blood, taken from a patient whose treatment included radiotherapy and nephrectomy. The receptor source for this set is a woman in her forties or fifties with renal cell carcinoma.

The chain has TRBV28 and TRBJ1-5; D call uncertain. V was pared by 3 bases and J by 0 bases, with 9 bases between. This CDR3 has 15 amino acids. Per germline, CDR1 MDHEN and CDR2 SYDVKM. The CDR3 sequence: CASSLEGISNQPQHF. Written as DNA, the CDR3 is TGTGCCAGCAGTTTGGAGGGTATTAGCAATCAGCCCCAGCATTTT.

The chain links TRBV6-5 to TRBJ1-2; D not resolved. The V gene's germline CDR1 is MNHEY and CDR2 SVGAGI. V lost 5 bases and J lost 4, with 11 bases in between. The CDR3 sequence is 13 residues long. The CDR3 DNA is TGTGCCAGCAGTCCCGGAGGAATCTATGGCTACACCTTC. As protein: CASSPGGIYGYTF.

The gene calls are TRBV5-3 and TRBJ2-7; the D is unclear. TRBV5-3 is treated as an ORF (open reading frame) with a function not yet certain. The CDR3 sequence is 11 residues long. Trimming shortened V by 3 bases and J by 5 bases, and 6 bases separated the two germline ends. CDR3 nucleotides: TGTGCCAGAAGCTCCACAAACGAGCAGTACTTC. It is translated as CARSSTNEQYF.

The chain combines TRBV6-5 with TRBJ1-1, with D possibly being TRBD1 (5 bases). V lost 7 bases, J lost 11 bases, and 14 bases lay in between. CDR3 size: 11 residues. Germline V gene lookup returns CDR1 MNHEY and CDR2 SVGAGI. The CDR3 region is CASTLRQLAFF. DNA for the CDR3: TGTGCCAGCACCCTGCGACAGTTGGCTTTCTTT.

V gene TRBV4-2 combines with J gene TRBJ1-1, with D unclear. V was shortened by 3 bases and J by 7 bases, with 12 bases between the two germline ends. Germline V gene sequence: CDR1 LGHNA, CDR2 YNFKEQ. This CDR3 has 13 residues. The CDR3 region is CASSHPDWGEAFF. The CDR3 DNA reads as TGTGCCAGCAGCCACCCCGATTGGGGTGAAGCTTTCTTT.

The chain recombines TRBV6-1 with TRBJ2-2; 13 bases fit TRBD2. V was pared by 4 bases and J by 4 bases, with 3 bases of the junction left unmatched. Germline V gene data show CDR1 as MNHNS and CDR2 as SASEGT. This CDR3 region has 16 residues. DNA for the CDR3: TGTGCCAGCAGTGCTGGACTAGCGGGAGTCACCGGGGAGCTGTTTTTT. Translating gives CASSAGLAGVTGELFF.

The V call is TRBV30, the J call TRBJ2-3, with unresolved D. V lost 2 bases, J lost 1 base, and 4 bases lay in between. The CDR3 totals 12 residues. Germline V CDR1 and CDR2: GTSNPN, SVGIG (reference sequence). CDR3 nucleotides: TGTGCCTGGAGTTTCGGCACAGATACGCAGTATTTT. It yields the protein CAWSFGTDTQYF.

This clone came up a few times. The chain links TRBV6-1 to TRBJ2-7, with 9 bases identical to TRBD2. Trimming took 4 bases from V and 0 from J; bases not matched to a gene: 4. The CDR3 is 15 residues long. Germline CDR1 reads MNHNS; CDR2 reads SASEGT. CDR3: CASSVSSGDSYEQYF. CDR3 DNA sequence: TGTGCCAGCAGTGTGTCTAGCGGGGACTCCTACGAGCAGTACTTC.

The chain links TRBV5-8 to TRBJ2-1; D gene unclear. The CDR3 is 11 amino acids. CDR1 is SGHTS, CDR2 YDEGEE, per germline. Between the trimmed V and J ends, which lost 1 base and 10 bases, there was a span of 6 bases. In DNA, the CDR3 is TGTGCCAGCAGCTTGCGTTCCGAGCAGTTCTTC. Amino acids: CASSLRSEQFF.

CDR3 region: CATSRVRGVAAYRQETQYF. The CDR3 nucleotides are TGTGCCACCAGCAGAGTTCGGGGGGTAGCGGCGTACCGCCAAGAGACCCAGTACTTC. This sequence joins TRBV15 and TRBJ2-5, with 7 positions matching TRBD2. This CDR3 spans 19 amino acids. V shed 1 base, J shed 1 base, and the junction held 15 bases outside the gene matches. Germline assignment: CDR1 LNHNV and CDR2 YYDKDF (reference sequence).